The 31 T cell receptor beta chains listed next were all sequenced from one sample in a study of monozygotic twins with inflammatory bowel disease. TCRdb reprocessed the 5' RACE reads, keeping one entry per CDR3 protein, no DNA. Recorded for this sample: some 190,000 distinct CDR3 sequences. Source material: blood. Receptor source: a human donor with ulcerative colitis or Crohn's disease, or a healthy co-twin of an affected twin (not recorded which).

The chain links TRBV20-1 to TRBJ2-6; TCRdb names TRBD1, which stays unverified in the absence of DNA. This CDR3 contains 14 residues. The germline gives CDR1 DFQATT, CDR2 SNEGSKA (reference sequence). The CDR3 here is CSALPGAGANVLTF.

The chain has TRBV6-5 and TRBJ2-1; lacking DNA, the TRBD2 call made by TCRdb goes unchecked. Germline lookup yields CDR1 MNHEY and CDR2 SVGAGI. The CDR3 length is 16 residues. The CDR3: CASTRPGLAGINEQFF.

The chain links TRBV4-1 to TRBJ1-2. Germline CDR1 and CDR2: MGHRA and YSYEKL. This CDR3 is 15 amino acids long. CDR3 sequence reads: CASSPPGPSNYGYTF.

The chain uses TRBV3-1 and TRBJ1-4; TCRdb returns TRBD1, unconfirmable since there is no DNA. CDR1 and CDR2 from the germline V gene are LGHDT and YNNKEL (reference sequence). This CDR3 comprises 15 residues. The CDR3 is CASTLMGRNHEKLFF. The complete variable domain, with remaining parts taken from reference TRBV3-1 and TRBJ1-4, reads DTAVSQTPKYLVTQMGNDKSIKCEQNLGHDTMYWYKQDSKKFLKIMFSYNNKELIINETVPNRFSPKSPDKAHLNLHINSLELGDSAVYFCASTLMGRNHEKLFFGSGTQLSVL.

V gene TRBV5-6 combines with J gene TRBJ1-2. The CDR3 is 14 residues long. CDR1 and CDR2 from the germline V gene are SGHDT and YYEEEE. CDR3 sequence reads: CASSFSPDNYGYTF.

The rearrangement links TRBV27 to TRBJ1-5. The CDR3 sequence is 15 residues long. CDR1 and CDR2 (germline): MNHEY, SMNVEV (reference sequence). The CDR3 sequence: CASSLWAGANQPQHF.

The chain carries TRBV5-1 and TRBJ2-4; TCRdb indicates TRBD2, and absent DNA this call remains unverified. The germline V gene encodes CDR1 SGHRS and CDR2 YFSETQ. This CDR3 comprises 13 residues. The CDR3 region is CASSLAGRNMQYF.

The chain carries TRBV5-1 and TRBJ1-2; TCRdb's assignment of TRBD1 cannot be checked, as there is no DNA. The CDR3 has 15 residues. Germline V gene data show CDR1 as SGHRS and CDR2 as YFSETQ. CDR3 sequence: CASSLYGGSGYGYTF.

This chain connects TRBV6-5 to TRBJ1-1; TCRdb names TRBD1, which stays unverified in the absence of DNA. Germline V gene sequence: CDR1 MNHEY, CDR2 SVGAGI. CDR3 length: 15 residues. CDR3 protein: CASSYSRQGGTEAFF.

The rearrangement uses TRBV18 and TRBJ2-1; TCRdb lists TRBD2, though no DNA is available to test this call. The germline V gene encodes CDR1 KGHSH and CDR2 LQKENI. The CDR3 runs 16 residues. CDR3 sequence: CASSPSAVSMVDEQFF.

CDR3: CASSLLAGGETQYF. The V gene is TRBV7-2, the J gene TRBJ2-5; the TCRdb D gene call, TRBD2, has no DNA to confirm it. This CDR3 comprises 14 residues. Germline loops: CDR1 SGHTA, CDR2 FQGNSA.

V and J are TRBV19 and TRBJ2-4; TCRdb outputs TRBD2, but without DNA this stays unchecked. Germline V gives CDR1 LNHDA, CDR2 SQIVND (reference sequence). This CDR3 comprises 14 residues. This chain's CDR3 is CASSAGGGVNIQYF.

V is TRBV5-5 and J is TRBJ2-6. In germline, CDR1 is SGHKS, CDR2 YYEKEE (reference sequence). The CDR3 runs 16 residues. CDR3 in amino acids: CASSLFGQSGANVLTF.

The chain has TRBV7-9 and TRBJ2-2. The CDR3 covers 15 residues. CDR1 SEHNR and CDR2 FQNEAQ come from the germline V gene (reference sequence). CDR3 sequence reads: CATSLALDATGELFF. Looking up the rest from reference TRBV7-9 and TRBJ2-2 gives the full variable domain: DTGVSQNPRHKITKRGQNVTFRCDPISEHNRLYWYRQTLGQGPEFLTYFQNEAQLEKSRLLSDRFSAERPKGSFSTLEIQRTEQGDSAMYLCATSLALDATGELFFGEGSRLTVL.

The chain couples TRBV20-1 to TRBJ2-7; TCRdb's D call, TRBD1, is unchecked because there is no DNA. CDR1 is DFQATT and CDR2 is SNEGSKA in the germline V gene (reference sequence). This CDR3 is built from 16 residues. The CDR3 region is CSAPGNSAAASYEQYF.

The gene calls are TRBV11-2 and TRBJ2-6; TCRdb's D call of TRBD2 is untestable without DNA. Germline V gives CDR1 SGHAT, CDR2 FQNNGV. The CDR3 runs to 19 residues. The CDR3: CASSLFTAGTVSGANVLTF.

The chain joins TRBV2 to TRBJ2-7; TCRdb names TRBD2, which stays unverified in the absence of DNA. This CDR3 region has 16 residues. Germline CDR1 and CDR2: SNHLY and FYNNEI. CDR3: CASSDRPADSSYEQYF.

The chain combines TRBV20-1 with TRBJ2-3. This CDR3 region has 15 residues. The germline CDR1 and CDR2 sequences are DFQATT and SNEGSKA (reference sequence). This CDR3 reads CSALFPRQLTDTQYF.

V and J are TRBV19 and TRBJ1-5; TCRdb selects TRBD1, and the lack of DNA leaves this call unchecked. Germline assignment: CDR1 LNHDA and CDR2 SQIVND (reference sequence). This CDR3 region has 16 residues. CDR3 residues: CASTTTGAYSNQPQHF. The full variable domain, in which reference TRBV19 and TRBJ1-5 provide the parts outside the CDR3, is DGGITQSPKYLFRKEGQNVTLSCEQNLNHDAMYWYRQDPGQGLRLIYYSQIVNDFQKGDIAEGYSVSREKKESFPLTVTSAQKNPTAFYLCASTTTGAYSNQPQHFGDGTRLSIL.

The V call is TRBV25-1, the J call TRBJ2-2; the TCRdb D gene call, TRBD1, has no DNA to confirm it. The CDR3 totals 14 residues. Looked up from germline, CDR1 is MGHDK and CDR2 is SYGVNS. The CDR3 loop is CASSGGASTGELFF.

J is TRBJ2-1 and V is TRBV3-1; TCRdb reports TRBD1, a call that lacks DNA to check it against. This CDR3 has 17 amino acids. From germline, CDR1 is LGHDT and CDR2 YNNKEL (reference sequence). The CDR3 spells CASSQDRWQGAGNEQFF.

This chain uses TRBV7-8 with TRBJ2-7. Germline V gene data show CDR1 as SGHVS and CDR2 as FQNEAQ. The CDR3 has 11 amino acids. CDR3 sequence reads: CASSFYSEQYF.

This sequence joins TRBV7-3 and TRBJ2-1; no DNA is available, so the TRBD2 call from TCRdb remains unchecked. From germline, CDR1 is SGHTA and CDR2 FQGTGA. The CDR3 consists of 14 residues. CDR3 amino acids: CASSLTGGVGEQFF.

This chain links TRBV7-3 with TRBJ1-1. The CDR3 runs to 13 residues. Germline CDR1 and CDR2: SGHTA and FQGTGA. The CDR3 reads CASSLTTATEAFF.

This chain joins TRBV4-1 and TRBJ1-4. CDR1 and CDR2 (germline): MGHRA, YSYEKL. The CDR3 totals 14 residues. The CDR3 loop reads CASSQWATNEKLFF.

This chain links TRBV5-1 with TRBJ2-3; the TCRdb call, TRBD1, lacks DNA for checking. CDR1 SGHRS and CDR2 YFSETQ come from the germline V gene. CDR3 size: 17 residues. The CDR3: CASSSNPTGGGSDTQYF.

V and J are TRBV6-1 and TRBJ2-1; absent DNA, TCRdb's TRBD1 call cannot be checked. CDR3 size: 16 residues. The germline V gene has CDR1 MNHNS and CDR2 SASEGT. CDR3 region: CASSLQGSEFFNEQFF.

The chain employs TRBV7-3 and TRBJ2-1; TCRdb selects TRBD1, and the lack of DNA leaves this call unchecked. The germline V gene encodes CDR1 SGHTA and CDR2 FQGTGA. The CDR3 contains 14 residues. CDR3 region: CASSSSSGDWSQVF.

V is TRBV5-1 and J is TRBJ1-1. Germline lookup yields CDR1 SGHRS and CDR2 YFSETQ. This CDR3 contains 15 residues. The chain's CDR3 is CASSLLLSVNTEAFF.

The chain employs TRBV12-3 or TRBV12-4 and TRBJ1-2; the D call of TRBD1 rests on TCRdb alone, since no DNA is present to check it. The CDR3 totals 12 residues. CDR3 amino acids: CASTEGGYGYTF.

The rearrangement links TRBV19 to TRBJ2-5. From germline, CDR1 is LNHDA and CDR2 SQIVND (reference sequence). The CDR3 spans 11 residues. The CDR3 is CATRQEETQYF.